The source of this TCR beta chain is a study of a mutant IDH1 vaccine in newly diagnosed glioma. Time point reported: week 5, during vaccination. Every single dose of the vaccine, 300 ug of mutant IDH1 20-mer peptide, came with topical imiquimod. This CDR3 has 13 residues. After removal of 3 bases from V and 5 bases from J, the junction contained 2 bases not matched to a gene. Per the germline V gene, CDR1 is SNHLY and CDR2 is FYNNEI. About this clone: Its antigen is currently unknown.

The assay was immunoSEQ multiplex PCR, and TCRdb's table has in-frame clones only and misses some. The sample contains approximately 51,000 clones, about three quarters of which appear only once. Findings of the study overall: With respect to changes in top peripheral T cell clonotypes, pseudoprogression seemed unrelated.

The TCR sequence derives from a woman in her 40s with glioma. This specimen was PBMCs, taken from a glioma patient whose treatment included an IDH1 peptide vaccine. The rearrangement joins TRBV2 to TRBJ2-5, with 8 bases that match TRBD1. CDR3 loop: CASSETGVETQYF. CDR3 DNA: TGTGCCAGCAGTGAGACAGGGGTGGAGACCCAGTACTTC.